Sequencing of this T cell receptor beta chain was carried out in a study of cytomegalovirus exposure and HLA in healthy donors. This CDR3 has 16 residues. Germline-derived CDR1 and CDR2 are SNHLY and FYNNEI. V lost 6 bases, J lost 1 base, and 4 bases stayed unmatched. The study ran its PCR with 60 Vbeta and 13 Jbeta primers. The method was immunoSEQ multiplex PCR; TCRdb's version includes in-frame clones alone and lacks a portion of them. This sample contains about 160,000 clones. As for this clone: Its antigen remains unknown.

Overall study results and limits: Cytomegalovirus association was assigned to more than 150 TCR beta chains. Judged likely to be a sequencing artifact was a cluster of highly shared sequence variants. Beyond CMV serostatus, there was no information to go on about immune exposure. Analyzed later, association rates of TCRs varied across HLA loci, with DRB1 most and HLA-C fewest.

This chain connects TRBV2 to TRBJ2-2; TRBD2 matches at 11 bases. The sequence was collected from a woman in her sixties in good health and CMV-seronegative. Material: PBMCs. In DNA, the CDR3 is TGTGCCAGCAGGAACCTAGCGGGGGGGAACACCGGGGAGCTGTTTTTT. It translates to CASRNLAGGNTGELFF.